The 7 T cell receptor beta chains below were found in one sample sequenced in a study of cytomegalovirus exposure and HLA in healthy donors. The study ran its PCR with 60 Vbeta and 13 Jbeta primers. Some clones are missing from TCRdb's copy, which holds only in-frame ones; the method was immunoSEQ multiplex PCR. This table has about 200,000 clones, about 80% appearing once. Sequencing was done on a sample of PBMCs. All receptors come from a man aged 35-49 years in good health and CMV-seronegative.

This chain joins TRBV5-6 and TRBJ2-7; TRBD1 matches 11 bases. There are 14 residues in the CDR3. J was trimmed by 5 bases and V by 2 bases; bases with no gene match: 3. CDR1 and CDR2 from the germline V gene are SGHDT and YYEEEE. The CDR3 DNA reads TGTGCCAGCAGCTTCGGACAGGGGGCCAACGAGCAGTACTTC. It translates to CASSFGQGANEQYF.

The CDR3 nucleotides are TGTGCCAGCGTAACAACGGGTGGAGAGACCCAGTACTTC. Translating it yields CASVTTGGETQYF. The chain carries TRBV6-5 and TRBJ2-5, with D unresolved. The V gene lost 8 bases and the J gene lost 4 bases, with 14 bases spanning the gap. CDR1 and CDR2 from the germline V gene are MNHEY and SVGAGI. This CDR3 is 13 amino acids long.

The gene calls are TRBV15 and TRBJ1-1, with 7 positions matching TRBD1. Losses at the gene ends were 4 bases for V and 5 bases for J; bases not matched to a gene: 7. Germline CDR1 and CDR2: LNHNV and YYDKDF (reference sequence). The CDR3 has 14 residues. The CDR3: CATSTLTGATEAFF. The CDR3 coding sequence is TGTGCCACCAGCACTCTCACAGGGGCTACTGAAGCTTTCTTT.

The rearrangement uses TRBV7-2 and TRBJ1-2; TRBD1 is a possible D gene (5 bases). The CDR3 length is 14 residues. From germline, CDR1 is SGHTA and CDR2 FQGNSA. V was pared by 1 base and J by 5 bases, with 11 bases between. The CDR3 is CASSLVGGAYGYTF. The DNA of the CDR3 is TGTGCCAGCAGCTTAGTTGGAGGGGCTTATGGCTACACCTTC.

The chain joins TRBV12-5 to TRBJ2-5; weak D call: TRBD1 (6 bases). Germline CDR1 is LGHNT and CDR2 is FRNRAP. The CDR3 covers 15 residues. V lost 6 bases and J lost 5, with 19 bases in between. CDR3 amino acids: CASGWDTNLRETQYF. CDR3 coding DNA: TGTGCTAGTGGGTGGGACACCAACCTGCGGGAGACCCAGTACTTC.

The chain has TRBV9 and TRBJ2-2; maybe TRBD1 (7 bases). The CDR3 is 14 residues long. Germline assignment: CDR1 SGDLS and CDR2 YYNGEE. V was cut by 3 bases and J by 6 bases, with 12 bases left in between. The CDR3, as DNA: TGTGCCAGCAGCGGGAGGGGGCGAGCCGGGGAGCTGTTTTTT. It translates to CASSGRGRAGELFF.

This chain joins TRBV21-1 and TRBJ2-7; the table calls TRBD2, which could not be checked here. TRBV21-1 is an annotated pseudogene. The CDR3 loop spans 10 amino acids. The CDR3 nucleotides read TGTGCCAGCATGCGGTACGAGCAGTACTTC. Protein sequence: CASMRYEQYF.